The 8 T cell receptor beta chains presented below share a single source sample, sequenced in a study of regulatory T cells. Study-wide points: Regulatory T cells from CD3G-deficient patients were less diverse than autologous conventional CD4+ cells and control regulatory cells.

The primer mix had 52 TRBV and 13 TRBJ primers. Using immunoSEQ multiplex PCR, the repertoire was profiled, and TCRdb retains in-frame clones only, with some absent. In the table there are about 2,300 clones, less than 95% of which are singletons. Which antigens these TCRs recognize remains unknown. Sequencing input: CD4+ Tregs sorted from blood. Receptors were obtained from a child aged 10-17 years with CD3G deficiency.

The V gene is TRBV28, the J gene TRBJ2-7; no reliable D call. From germline, CDR1 is MDHEN and CDR2 SYDVKM. V was clipped by 2 bases and J by 1 base, with 12 bases between them. This CDR3 region has 15 residues. The CDR3 DNA reads TGTGCCAGCAGTTTAAAGGGAAGGGTTTCCTACGAGCAGTACTTC. Protein: CASSLKGRVSYEQYF.

The V and J genes are TRBV7-9 and TRBJ2-1, with D unresolved. CDR3 length equals 14 residues. Germline-derived CDR1 and CDR2 are SEHNR and FQNEAQ (reference sequence). Trimming removed 1 base from V and 8 bases from J, with 12 bases in between. CDR3 sequence reads: CASSLVYSTDEQFF. The DNA for the CDR3 is TGTGCCAGCAGCTTAGTATACAGCACCGATGAGCAGTTCTTC.

The gene calls are TRBV28 and TRBJ1-6; D unresolved. CDR3 length: 15 residues. Looked up from germline, CDR1 is MDHEN and CDR2 is SYDVKM. V shed 1 base and J shed 5 bases, with 9 bases lying between them. The CDR3 loop reads CASSLLDRDNSPLHF. CDR3 sequence (DNA): TGTGCCAGCAGTTTATTGGACCGGGATAATTCACCCCTCCACTTT.

The chain employs TRBV6-1 and TRBJ2-7, with 11 nucleotides matching TRBD2. The length of the CDR3 is 15 residues. The germline CDR1 and CDR2 sequences are MNHNS and SASEGT. V shed 6 bases and J 3 bases; nucleotides not matched to a gene: 7. In DNA, the CDR3 is TGTGCCAGCAGCGGGACTAGCGGAGGCGTCTACGAGCAGTACTTC. As protein: CASSGTSGGVYEQYF.

V is TRBV7-8 and J is TRBJ2-7; tentative D call: TRBD2 (6 bases). The CDR3 loop spans 14 amino acids. From germline, CDR1 is SGHVS and CDR2 FQNEAQ. Trimming cost V 3 bases and J 0 bases, with 9 bases left between them. The CDR3 region has the DNA TGTGCCAGCAGCTTGCGGCGGGACTCCTACGAGCAGTACTTC. This codes for CASSLRRDSYEQYF.

The gene calls are TRBV6-1 and TRBJ1-6; 10 nucleotides match TRBD1. Germline V gene sequence: CDR1 MNHNS, CDR2 SASEGT. V shed 8 bases, J shed 10 bases, and the junction held 2 bases outside the gene matches. This CDR3 contains 12 residues. CDR3 DNA sequence: TGTGCCAGCCGGGGACAGGGGTCACCCCTCCACTTT. It translates to CASRGQGSPLHF.

V usage is TRBV6-1 and J usage is TRBJ2-1, with D perhaps matching TRBD2 (6 bases). The CDR3 extends over 14 amino acids. Germline assignment: CDR1 MNHNS and CDR2 SASEGT. V lost 5 bases to trimming and J lost 3 bases, with 11 bases between them. CDR3 bases: TGTGCCAGCAGTCTAGCGTCTCACTACAATGAGCAGTTCTTC. It is translated as CASSLASHYNEQFF.

This chain connects TRBV28 to TRBJ2-7; the match to TRBD2 covers 8 bases. From germline, CDR1 is MDHEN and CDR2 SYDVKM. V shed 5 bases and J 4 bases; nucleotides not matched to a gene: 7. The CDR3 is made up of 14 amino acids. CDR3 sequence reads: CASSGREGTYEQYF. The CDR3 DNA reads as TGTGCCAGCAGTGGTCGGGAGGGTACGTACGAGCAGTACTTC. Full variable domain (remainder filled in from reference TRBV28 and TRBJ2-7): DVKVTQSSRYLVKRTGEKVFLECVQDMDHENMFWYRQDPGLGLRLIYFSYDVKMKEKGDIPEGYSVSREKKERFSLILESASTNQTSMYLCASSGREGTYEQYFGPGTRLTVT.